These T cell receptor beta chains were read from a single sample in a study of sequential checkpoint blockade in melanoma. Profiled with immunoSEQ multiplex PCR; TCRdb holds only in-frame clones, not every one. The profile shows roughly 7,000 clones, 28% of them singletons. Source: tumor tissue (inferred from file names), taken from a patient given nivolumab and ipilimumab in sequence. The origin of the receptors is a human donor with melanoma. CDR3s include the opening cysteine and the closing phenylalanine or tryptophan. D genes are given only for firm matches. Expanded clones are given a class, and other clones once, few, many or no size at all.

len: 17; j_gene: TRBJ2-1; abundance: -; v_gene: TRBV9; d_gene: TRBD2; CDR3nt: TGTGCCAGCAGCGTAGGGACTAGCGGGAGACTAGACAATGAGCAGTTCTTC; CDR3aa: CASSVGTSGRLDNEQFF
len: 21; j_gene: TRBJ2-2; abundance: many; v_gene: TRBV4-1; d_gene: TRBD1; CDR3nt: TGCGCCAGCAGCCTTATCACTCCGGGACAGGGGATGGGAGCGCGGACCGGGGAGCTGTTTTTT; CDR3aa: CASSLITPGQGMGARTGELFF
len: 16; j_gene: TRBJ2-3; abundance: few; v_gene: TRBV11-3; d_gene: TRBD2; CDR3nt: TGTGCCAGCAGCAGTCAGAGCGGGAGGGCGCGAGATACGCAGTATTTT; CDR3aa: CASSSQSGRARDTQYF
len: 15; j_gene: TRBJ2-1; abundance: -; v_gene: TRBV19; d_gene: TRBD1; CDR3nt: TGTGCCAGTCAACCCGGGACAGATTTTTACAATGAGCAGTTCTTC; CDR3aa: CASQPGTDFYNEQFF
len: 16; j_gene: TRBJ2-3; abundance: -; v_gene: TRBV30; d_gene: TRBD2; CDR3nt: TGTGCCTGGAGCGTAGGGACTAGCGGGGTTTTCGATACGCAGTATTTT; CDR3aa: CAWSVGTSGVFDTQYF
len: 15; j_gene: TRBJ2-7; abundance: many; v_gene: TRBV9; d_gene: TRBD2; CDR3nt: TGTGCCAGCAGCCCTTGGCTAGCGGGAGCCCACGAGCAGTACTTC; CDR3aa: CASSPWLAGAHEQYF
len: 13; j_gene: TRBJ1-1; abundance: medium-sized; v_gene: TRBV6-8; d_gene: -; CDR3nt: TGTGCCAGCACCGACAGAGAGAACACTGAAGCTTTCTTT; CDR3aa: CASTDRENTEAFF
len: 16; j_gene: TRBJ1-1; abundance: -; v_gene: TRBV5-1; d_gene: -; CDR3nt: TGCGCCAGCAGCTTGGAAGGTGGGACCCGGAACACTGAAGCTTTCTTT; CDR3aa: CASSLEGGTRNTEAFF
len: 13; j_gene: TRBJ2-2; abundance: medium-sized; v_gene: TRBV29-1; d_gene: TRBD2; CDR3nt: TGCAGCGTTGACGGGAGGGCCTCCGGGGAGCTGTTTTTT; CDR3aa: CSVDGRASGELFF
len: 14; j_gene: TRBJ1-2; abundance: few; v_gene: TRBV5-1; d_gene: -; CDR3nt: TGCGCCAGCAGCGCTACGGGGGCGGAATATGGCTACACCTTC; CDR3aa: CASSATGAEYGYTF
len: 13; j_gene: TRBJ2-3; abundance: few; v_gene: TRBV19; d_gene: TRBD1; CDR3nt: TGTGCCAGCGGGGGACAGGGTCAAGATACGCAGTATTTT; CDR3aa: CASGGQGQDTQYF
len: 14; j_gene: TRBJ2-1; abundance: -; v_gene: TRBV15; d_gene: -; CDR3nt: TGTGCCACCAGCAGAGATGGGGTGGTCAATGAGCAGTTCTTC; CDR3aa: CATSRDGVVNEQFF
len: 14; j_gene: TRBJ2-7; abundance: -; v_gene: TRBV25-1; d_gene: -; CDR3nt: TGTGCCAGCAGTTTAGCGTGGTACACCGCCGAGCAGTACTTC; CDR3aa: CASSLAWYTAEQYF
len: 18; j_gene: TRBJ2-2; abundance: -; v_gene: TRBV6-8; d_gene: TRBD1; CDR3nt: TGTGCCAGCAGTTACTCTTCTCCGGGACAGGGGTGGAGCGGGGAGCTGTTTTTT; CDR3aa: CASSYSSPGQGWSGELFF
len: 15; j_gene: TRBJ1-1; abundance: few; v_gene: TRBV11-3; d_gene: TRBD1; CDR3nt: TGTGCCAGCAGCTTAGAGACAGGGGTTTACACTGAAGCTTTCTTT; CDR3aa: CASSLETGVYTEAFF
len: 14; j_gene: TRBJ2-5; abundance: -; v_gene: TRBV19; d_gene: -; CDR3nt: TGTGCCAGTAGTATTTCTTGGGGTAGCGAGACCCAGTACTTC; CDR3aa: CASSISWGSETQYF
len: 14; j_gene: TRBJ1-2; abundance: many; v_gene: TRBV7-6; d_gene: -; CDR3nt: TGTGCCAGCAGCTTTCGGACAGCGTTCTATGGCTACACCTTC; CDR3aa: CASSFRTAFYGYTF
len: 17; j_gene: TRBJ1-2; abundance: few; v_gene: TRBV6-8; d_gene: -; CDR3nt: TGTGCCAGCAGTGTTAGCGGGGGCAGCACGGACTATTATGGCTACACCTTC; CDR3aa: CASSVSGGSTDYYGYTF
len: 16; j_gene: TRBJ1-5; abundance: -; v_gene: TRBV6-8; d_gene: -; CDR3nt: TGTGCCAGCAGTGGGGGACGACCGAACAGGAGCAAGCCCCAGCATTTT; CDR3aa: CASSGGRPNRSKPQHF
len: 17; j_gene: TRBJ2-3; abundance: few; v_gene: TRBV14; d_gene: TRBD2; CDR3nt: TGTGCCAGCAGCCAAGACCCCTCGGGAGGGTACGCAGATACGCAGTATTTT; CDR3aa: CASSQDPSGGYADTQYF
len: 11; j_gene: TRBJ1-2; abundance: few; v_gene: TRBV30; d_gene: -; CDR3nt: TGTGCCTTTATAGCTGACTATGGCTACACCTTC; CDR3aa: CAFIADYGYTF
len: 20; j_gene: TRBJ2-6; abundance: few; v_gene: TRBV11-3; d_gene: TRBD1; CDR3nt: TGTGCCAGCAGCGACACGAGACAGGGGGCTACCGCCTCTGGGGCCAACGTCCTGACTTTC; CDR3aa: CASSDTRQGATASGANVLTF
len: 13; j_gene: TRBJ2-5; abundance: -; v_gene: TRBV30; d_gene: -; CDR3nt: TGTGCCTGGAGTGGGCTGACTCAAGAGACCCAGTACTTC; CDR3aa: CAWSGLTQETQYF
len: 17; j_gene: TRBJ2-3; abundance: -; v_gene: TRBV12-5; d_gene: TRBD1; CDR3nt: TGTGCTAGTGGTACCTATATGACAGGGGGAAGCACAGATACGCAGTATTTT; CDR3aa: CASGTYMTGGSTDTQYF
len: 16; j_gene: TRBJ2-1; abundance: -; v_gene: TRBV23-1; d_gene: TRBD2; CDR3nt: TGCGCCAGCAGTCAATCGTTGGCGGGAGGGCCCCATGAGCAGTTCTTC; CDR3aa: CASSQSLAGGPHEQFF
len: 17; j_gene: TRBJ1-2; abundance: -; v_gene: TRBV12-5; d_gene: TRBD1; CDR3nt: TGTGCTAGTGGTTTCCTTGGACAGGGGGCGGCTAACTATGGCTACACCTTC; CDR3aa: CASGFLGQGAANYGYTF
len: 13; j_gene: TRBJ2-7; abundance: -; v_gene: TRBV29-1; d_gene: -; CDR3nt: TGCAGCGTTGCGGGTACCCTCGACTACGAGCAGTACTTC; CDR3aa: CSVAGTLDYEQYF
len: 17; j_gene: TRBJ2-3; abundance: few; v_gene: TRBV4-1; d_gene: TRBD2; CDR3nt: TGCGCCAGCAGCCAAGATCCCAGCGGGAGCTACACAGATACGCAGTATTTT; CDR3aa: CASSQDPSGSYTDTQYF
len: 13; j_gene: TRBJ2-3; abundance: -; v_gene: TRBV9; d_gene: -; CDR3nt: TGTGCCAGCAGCGTAGGAAGGACAGATACGCAGTATTTT; CDR3aa: CASSVGRTDTQYF
len: 12; j_gene: TRBJ2-3; abundance: few; v_gene: TRBV28; d_gene: -; CDR3nt: TGTGCCAGCAGTTTAGGGCTTGGTCTAGGGCATTTT; CDR3aa: CASSLGLGLGHF
len: 16; j_gene: TRBJ1-1; abundance: -; v_gene: TRBV18; d_gene: -; CDR3nt: TGTGCCAGCTCACCCATACAGGAGCCCTCGAACACTGAAGCTTTCTTT; CDR3aa: CASSPIQEPSNTEAFF
len: 15; j_gene: TRBJ2-1; abundance: few; v_gene: TRBV6-8; d_gene: TRBD2; CDR3nt: TGTGCCAGCAGTTACTCTTCTAGCGGGGACAATGAGCAGTTCTTC; CDR3aa: CASSYSSSGDNEQFF
len: 15; j_gene: TRBJ1-2; abundance: many; v_gene: TRBV11-3; d_gene: TRBD1; CDR3nt: TGTGCCAGCAGCCAGGCCGGACAGGGCTTGTGGGGCTACACCTTC; CDR3aa: CASSQAGQGLWGYTF
len: 16; j_gene: TRBJ2-5; abundance: -; v_gene: TRBV29-1; d_gene: TRBD1; CDR3nt: TGCAGCGTTGAAGATTCGGGTTCCGGGACAGGGGAGACCCAGTACTTC; CDR3aa: CSVEDSGSGTGETQYF
len: 16; j_gene: TRBJ2-3; abundance: many; v_gene: TRBV9; d_gene: TRBD2; CDR3nt: TGTGCCAGCAGCCCGGCCAGCGGGATACCCACAGATACGCAGTATTTT; CDR3aa: CASSPASGIPTDTQYF
len: 15; j_gene: TRBJ1-4; abundance: many; v_gene: TRBV9; d_gene: TRBD1; CDR3nt: TGTGCCAGCAGCCCAGGGGGGGGCACTAATGAAAAACTGTTTTTT; CDR3aa: CASSPGGGTNEKLFF
len: 19; j_gene: TRBJ2-6; abundance: -; v_gene: TRBV19; d_gene: TRBD1; CDR3nt: TGTGCCAGTAGTATCCTTGGGGACAGGGGCTACTCTGGGGCCAACGTCCTGACTTTC; CDR3aa: CASSILGDRGYSGANVLTF
len: 16; j_gene: TRBJ2-1; abundance: -; v_gene: TRBV27; d_gene: TRBD2; CDR3nt: TGTGCCAGCAGTACGCTAGCGGGAGTGTCCTACAATGAGCAGTTCTTC; CDR3aa: CASSTLAGVSYNEQFF
len: 16; j_gene: TRBJ1-1; abundance: -; v_gene: TRBV6-8; d_gene: -; CDR3nt: TGTGCCAGCAGTTACCGGTTCGGCAGATCGAACACTGAAGCTTTCTTT; CDR3aa: CASSYRFGRSNTEAFF
len: 17; j_gene: TRBJ2-4; abundance: -; v_gene: TRBV15; d_gene: TRBD1; CDR3nt: TGTGCCACCAGCAGAGTGCCCCCCGGGACAGATAAAAACATTCAGTACTTC; CDR3aa: CATSRVPPGTDKNIQYF
len: 17; j_gene: TRBJ2-1; abundance: -; v_gene: TRBV6-8; d_gene: TRBD2; CDR3nt: TGTGCCAGCAGTTACTCGGTTCTAGCGGTCCTCTACAATGAGCAGTTCTTC; CDR3aa: CASSYSVLAVLYNEQFF
len: 14; j_gene: TRBJ1-4; abundance: once; v_gene: TRBV19; d_gene: -; CDR3nt: TGTGCCAGTAGCACCGGGACACGAAGTGAAAAACTGTTTTTT; CDR3aa: CASSTGTRSEKLFF
len: 14; j_gene: TRBJ2-1; abundance: medium-sized; v_gene: TRBV12-2; d_gene: -; CDR3nt: TGTGCCTCCACAACAGGAGGGACCTACAATGAGCAGTTCTTC; CDR3aa: CASTTGGTYNEQFF
len: 16; j_gene: TRBJ2-3; abundance: -; v_gene: TRBV19; d_gene: TRBD1; CDR3nt: TGTGCCAGTAGCTTCGATTCCGGGACAGGGGGCCAACCGCAGTATTTT; CDR3aa: CASSFDSGTGGQPQYF
len: 13; j_gene: TRBJ1-2; abundance: -; v_gene: TRBV28; d_gene: -; CDR3nt: TGTGCCAGCAGTTTAAGGACGGGCTATGGCTACACCTTC; CDR3aa: CASSLRTGYGYTF